This T cell receptor beta chain was sequenced for a study of cytomegalovirus exposure and HLA in healthy donors (dated by TCRdb to between 2016 and 2019). General notes on the study: An earlier analysis of several hundred of the donors reported about 290 Gb of sequence data and around 120 million unique TCR beta sequences from about 179 million T cells. An early release that covered 500 to 800 HLA-typed donors contained about 300 gigabases of sequencing data and 70 million to 100 million unique TCR sequences. Among the roughly 400 genotyped donors, around 81% belonged to the genetic ancestry cluster associated with self-reported Caucasian donors. The aim of the study was to test whether cataloging public T cell receptors could identify signatures of past pathogen exposure. The study profiled the T cell repertoires of 500 to 800 subjects by immunosequencing and related them to cytomegalovirus serostatus. A separate validation cohort of 100 to 150 different subjects was used in addition to the approximately 610-subject first cohort. To predict cytomegalovirus infection status, the study brought together high-throughput TCR immunosequencing, statistical association of individual TCRs with disease status, and machine learning. In a later analysis, previously published TCR beta repertoires from fewer than 750 donors were re-analyzed and high-resolution HLA genotyping was added so that TCR occurrence patterns could be studied. In the later analysis, no new phenotypic data were used to find candidate immune exposures; instead, reliance was placed on TCR beta sequences and their occurrence across donors. An earlier analysis of roughly 600 of the donors used high-throughput TCR beta sequencing to judge whether each TCR beta V gene segment behaved as functional or pseudogenic. Alongside the repertoire data, information on donor age, sex, ethnicity and CMV serostatus was compiled. Genome-wide SNP genotypes for about 65% of the roughly 700 donors were used in a later genetic analysis, which treated that subset as a discovery cohort. All discovery cohort repertoires had been generated using a single sequencing platform. HLA typing covered class I and class II loci at four-digit resolution. Typing coverage varied by locus: roughly 629-640 donors for A, B, C, DRB1 and DQB1; roughly 510 for DQA1; more than 600 for DPA1; approximately 450 for DPB1. Because of strong linkage in the cohort, five DR-DQ haplotypes were treated as single units for association and clustering. On average, about 240,000 unique TCR beta nucleotide sequences were sequenced per donor among some 430 genotyped donors of the cohort, with around 19% of those sequences being non-productive.

The cohort comprised some 730 healthy bone marrow donors. All cohort members were sampled while nominally healthy, although unrecorded immune exposures were likely present. The donor was CMV seronegative and was included in the group of about 350 seronegative cohort members. A peripheral blood sample was collected from each donor, and TCR beta sequencing was performed on peripheral blood mononuclear cells. Genomic DNA was extracted from the blood cell samples with the Qiagen DNeasy Blood Extraction Kit. The library was generated by the immunoSEQ multiplex PCR assay. The multiplex PCR relied on a mix of 60 forward primers for TCR Vbeta segments and 13 reverse primers for TCR Jbeta segments. The CDR3 region of rearranged TCR beta genes was amplified from genomic DNA by a multiplex PCR assay. Amplified TCR beta libraries were sequenced as 87-base-pair reads on the Illumina HiSeq System. The paper's processing steps were these. A later analysis counted tens of millions of unique TCR beta chains across the 670 or so repertoires, and some 11 million of these chains were shared by at least two donors. To remove PCR and sequencing errors, raw reads were error-corrected and collapsed into unique sequences using a nearest-neighbor algorithm that merged closely related sequences. Alignment of CDR3 sequences to IMGT reference sequences was used to assign V, D and J gene segments. For a sequence to be retained, a match of at least six nucleotides to both a V gene segment and a J gene segment was required. A rearrangement was called productive if the CDR3 had no stop codons and remained in frame with V and J, and every other rearrangement was called non-productive. Following IMGT convention, CDR3 was defined as the stretch from the second conserved V-encoded cysteine up to the conserved J-encoded phenylalanine. The earlier analysis of about 570 of the donors excluded any sequence lacking an unambiguous match to a single V gene segment. In an earlier analysis of some 590 of the donors, a V segment was called functional when productive rearrangements were above 56.7%, and segregating when the standard deviation between donors exceeded 5%. To diagnose cytomegalovirus status from the catalog of TCR beta chain sequences, a statistical classification framework was built. V and J gene assignment, in a later analysis, came from comparing TCR nucleotide sequences with IMGT/GENE-DB human TR gene sequences. The TCRdist pipeline was used in a later analysis to assign CDR3 sequences and most-parsimonious VDJ recombination scenarios. A later analysis defined each TCR beta chain by its CDR3 amino acid sequence plus V-gene family, and excluded reads lacking a unique V-gene family. As a way to deal with suspected cross-contamination and a sequencing artifact, a later analysis dropped hundreds of nucleotide sequences that were highly shared and had low generation probability. For each public chain, a later analysis derived a clonal expansion index from normalized ranks of inferred template counts within each repertoire. In a later analysis, generation probabilities were computed using a VDJ recombination model fitted to out-of-frame rearrangements, and the results were checked against IGoR. Hypergeometric tests were used in a later analysis to score TCR-TCR, TCR-HLA and TCR-CMV co-occurrence, with a repertoire-size bias correction applied to the TCR pairs. False discovery rates were estimated in a later analysis by permuting HLA or CMV assignments 20 times. In a later analysis, co-occurring TCRs were grouped using DBSCAN, and TCRdist sequence similarity was added for clustering within HLA-allele-positive subsets. Co-occurrence clustering excluded repertoires with fewer than 30,000 or more than 120,000 public chains, plus five with anomalous nucleotide sharing. Entries here come from immuneACCESS through TCRdb and include only in-frame sequences with V and J called. Some clones fail to appear in such tables; in the studies checked, an unresolved V gene covers under half of the shortfall, and the cause of the remainder is unknown. Clone size and the V and J calls come from that table; the DNA yielded D and trimming. The sample records fewer than 250,000 clones, 65% to 80% of which are singletons. Clones ranked in the top ten supply around 16% of the sample.

This clone was recorded only once. The target of this receptor is not known. At one end the junction does not follow the germline gene, possibly because of a read error. The cysteine opens and the phenylalanine closes a CDR3 of 16 amino acids. This entry keeps only the CDR3 DNA: 48 bases, framed from base 1. Via the germline V gene, CDR1 is MDHEN and CDR2 SYDVKM. Overall study outcomes, separate from this receptor: A group of highly shared sequence variants was considered likely to be a technical artifact of the sequencing pipeline. The cohort was sequenced for TCR beta chains only, and without alpha or paired-chain data the features that could be detected were limited. Because HLA typing was unavailable for some donors at each locus, only the typed subset was used in association tests. Compared with equally common non-associated chains, HLA-associated TCR beta chains in a later analysis were more clonally expanded and had lower generation probabilities. Because the 87-base-pair reads could not distinguish some IMGT-functional V segments, including TRBV6-2 and TRBV6-3, those segments were excluded. Roughly uniform sequencing depth across donors was assumed in presence/absence analyses, although this assumption may not hold. Linkage disequilibrium might explain the correlated functional status among segregating V segments, but an unknown experimental factor could not be ruled out. In an earlier analysis of over 550 of the donors, most TCR beta V segments were observed in productive rearrangements about 90% or about 30% of the time, broadly matching IMGT annotations. Because counts were too low, about 15 rarely observed V segments, including chromosome 9 orphons, were left out of the earlier analysis of 587 of the donors. Assigning TCR associations to individual alleles was difficult when HLA alleles, especially DR and DQ, strongly co-occurred. A later analysis reported that several top co-occurrence clusters appeared linked to parvovirus B19, influenza, CMV and Epstein-Barr virus. A later genetic analysis reported fewer N-insertions in productive TCRs among donors in an Asian-associated ancestry cluster than the roughly 620-donor mean. While some public TCRs were present in many individuals, most TCR sequences turned up only very rarely across donors. The authors suggested that the approach could potentially be generalized to other disease states and immunological phenotypes. A further reported finding was that TCR beta sequences accurately predicted the HLA-A and HLA-B alleles for most subjects in the first cohort. In a later analysis, TCR association rates were found to vary across HLA loci, with the most associated TCRs seen for DRB1 alleles and the fewest for HLA-C alleles. Most CMV-associated TCR beta chains appeared to be HLA-restricted in a later analysis, and the HLA associations seemed to be driven largely by CMV exposure. The study listed 150 to 200 TCR beta chains as associated with cytomegalovirus. In a later analysis, 15,000 to 20,000 TCR beta sequences were associated with specific HLA alleles at a false discovery rate of 0.05. V-gene and J-gene trimming of TCR beta chains was associated with a missense DCLRE1C variant in a later genetic analysis, and the association was replicated in an independent cohort. Cytomegalovirus status was reported to be diagnosed by the classifier with high specificity and sensitivity in both the original and validation cohorts. CMV serostatus was the only immune exposure information available for the cohort. Three of the identified cytomegalovirus-associated TCR beta chains were confirmed in vitro to be specific for cytomegalovirus antigens.

In this chain, TRBV28 is recombined with TRBJ2-5, and 10 junctional nucleotides match TRBD2. Sequenced: PBMCs. This TCR was recovered from a middle-aged man in good health and CMV-seronegative. The CDR3 reads CASSWGGLASQETRYF. The bases read TGTGCCAGCAGCTGGGGGGGACTAGCGTCCCAAGAGACCCGGTACTTC.